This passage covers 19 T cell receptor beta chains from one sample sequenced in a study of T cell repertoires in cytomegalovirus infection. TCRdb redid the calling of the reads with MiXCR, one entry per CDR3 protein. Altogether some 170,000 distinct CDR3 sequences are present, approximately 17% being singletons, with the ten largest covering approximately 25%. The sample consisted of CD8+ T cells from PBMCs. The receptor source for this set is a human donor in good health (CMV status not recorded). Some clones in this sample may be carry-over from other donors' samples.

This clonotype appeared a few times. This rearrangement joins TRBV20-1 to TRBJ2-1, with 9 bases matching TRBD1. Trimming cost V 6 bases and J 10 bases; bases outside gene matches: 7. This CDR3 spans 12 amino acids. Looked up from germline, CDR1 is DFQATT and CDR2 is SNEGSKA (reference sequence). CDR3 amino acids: CSAIQGALEQFF. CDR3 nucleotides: TGCAGTGCAATACAGGGGGCCTTAGAGCAGTTCTTC.

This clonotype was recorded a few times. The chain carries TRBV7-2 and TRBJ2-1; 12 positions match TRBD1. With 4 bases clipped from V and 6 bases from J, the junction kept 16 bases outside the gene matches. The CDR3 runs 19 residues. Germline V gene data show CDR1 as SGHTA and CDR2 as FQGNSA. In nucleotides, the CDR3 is TGTGCCAGCAGCTCCCACCACGGGATGGGACAGGGGGCTAGCAATGAGCAGTTCTTC. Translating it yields CASSSHHGMGQGASNEQFF.

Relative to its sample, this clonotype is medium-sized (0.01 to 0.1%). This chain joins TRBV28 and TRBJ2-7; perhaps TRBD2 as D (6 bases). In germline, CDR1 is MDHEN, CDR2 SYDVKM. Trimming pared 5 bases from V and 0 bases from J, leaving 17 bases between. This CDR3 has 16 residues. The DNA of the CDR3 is TGTGCCAGCAGTGGCCTGGGACTGGCTTTCTCCTACGAGCAGTACTTC. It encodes CASSGLGLAFSYEQYF.

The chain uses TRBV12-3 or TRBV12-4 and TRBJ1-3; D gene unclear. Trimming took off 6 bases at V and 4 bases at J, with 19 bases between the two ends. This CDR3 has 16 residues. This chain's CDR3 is CASSPRWRATGNTIYF. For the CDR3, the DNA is TGTGCCAGCAGCCCCCGCTGGAGGGCGACCGGAAACACCATATATTTT.

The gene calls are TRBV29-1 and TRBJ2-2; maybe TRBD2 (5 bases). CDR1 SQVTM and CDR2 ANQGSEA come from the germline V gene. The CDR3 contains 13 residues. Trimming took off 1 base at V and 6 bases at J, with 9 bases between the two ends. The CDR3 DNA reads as TGCAGCGTTGAAGCGGAGGTCCCCGGGGAGCTGTTTTTT. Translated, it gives CSVEAEVPGELFF.

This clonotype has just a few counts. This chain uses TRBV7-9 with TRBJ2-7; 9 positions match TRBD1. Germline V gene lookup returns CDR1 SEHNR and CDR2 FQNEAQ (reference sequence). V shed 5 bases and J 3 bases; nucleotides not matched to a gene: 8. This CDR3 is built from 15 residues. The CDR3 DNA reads TGTGCCAGCAGCCCGGGACAGGGACTCCTCTACGAGCAGTACTTC. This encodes CASSPGQGLLYEQYF.

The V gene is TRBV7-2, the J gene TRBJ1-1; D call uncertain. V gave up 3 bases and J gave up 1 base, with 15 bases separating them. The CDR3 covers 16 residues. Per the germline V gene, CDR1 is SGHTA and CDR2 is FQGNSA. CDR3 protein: CASSFKPLQRNTEAFF. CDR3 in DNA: TGTGCCAGCAGCTTTAAGCCCCTACAAAGGAACACTGAAGCTTTCTTT.

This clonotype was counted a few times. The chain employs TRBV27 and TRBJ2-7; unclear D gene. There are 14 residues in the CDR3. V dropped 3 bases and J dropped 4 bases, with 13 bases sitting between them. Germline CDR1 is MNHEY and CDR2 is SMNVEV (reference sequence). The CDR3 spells CASSFSRSSYEQYF. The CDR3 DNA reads TGTGCCAGCAGTTTCTCGAGGAGTAGTTACGAGCAGTACTTC.

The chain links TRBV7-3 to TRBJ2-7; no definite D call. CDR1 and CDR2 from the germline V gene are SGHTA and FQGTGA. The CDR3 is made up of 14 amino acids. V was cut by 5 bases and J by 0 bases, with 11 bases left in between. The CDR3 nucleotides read TGTGCCAGCAGCCCCTCCCTGGGCTCCTACGAGCAGTACTTC. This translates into CASSPSLGSYEQYF.

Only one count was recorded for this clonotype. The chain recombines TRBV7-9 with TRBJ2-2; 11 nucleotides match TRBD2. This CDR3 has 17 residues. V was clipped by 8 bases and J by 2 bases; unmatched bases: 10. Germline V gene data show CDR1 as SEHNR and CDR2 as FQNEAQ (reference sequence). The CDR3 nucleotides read TGTGCCAGCTGGGGACTAGCGGACCTAACCAACACCGGGGAGCTGTTTTTT. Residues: CASWGLADLTNTGELFF.

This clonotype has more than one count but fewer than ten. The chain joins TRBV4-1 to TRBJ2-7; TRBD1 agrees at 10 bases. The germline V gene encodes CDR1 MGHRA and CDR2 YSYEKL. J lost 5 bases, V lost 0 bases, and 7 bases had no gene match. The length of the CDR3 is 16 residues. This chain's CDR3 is CASSQEDRGVFDEQYF. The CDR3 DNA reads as TGCGCCAGCAGCCAAGAGGACAGGGGGGTCTTTGACGAGCAGTACTTC.

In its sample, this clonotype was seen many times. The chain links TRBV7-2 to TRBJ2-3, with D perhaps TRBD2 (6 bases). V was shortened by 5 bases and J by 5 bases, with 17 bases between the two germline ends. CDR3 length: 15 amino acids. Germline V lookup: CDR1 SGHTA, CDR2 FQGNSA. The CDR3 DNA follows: TGTGCCAGCAGCCTAACCGGGGGAGGTGGAGATACGCAGTATTTT. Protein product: CASSLTGGGGDTQYF.

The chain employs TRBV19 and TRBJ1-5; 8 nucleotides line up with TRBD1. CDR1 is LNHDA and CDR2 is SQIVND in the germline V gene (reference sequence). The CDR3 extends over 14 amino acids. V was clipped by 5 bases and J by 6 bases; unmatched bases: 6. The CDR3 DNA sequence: TGTGCCAGTAGTCGTGGACAGGGCGGTCAGCCCCAGCATTTT. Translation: CASSRGQGGQPQHF.

In DNA form, the CDR3 reads TGCAGCGTTGAGACAGGAACCTCCTACGAGCAGTACTTC. Protein sequence: CSVETGTSYEQYF. The rearrangement links TRBV29-1 to TRBJ2-7, with D perhaps TRBD1 (6 bases). V was pared by 3 bases and J by 0 bases, with 9 bases between. Germline V gene lookup returns CDR1 SQVTM and CDR2 ANQGSEA. The CDR3 has 13 amino acids.

CDR3 DNA: TGTGCCAGCAACGTAGGCAGGAGTGAAGCTTTCTTT. It is translated as CASNVGRSEAFF. The chain employs TRBV7-9 and TRBJ1-1; unclear D gene. The germline V gene encodes CDR1 SEHNR and CDR2 FQNEAQ (reference sequence). Trimming pared 7 bases from V and 7 bases from J, leaving 13 bases between. The CDR3 extends over 12 amino acids.

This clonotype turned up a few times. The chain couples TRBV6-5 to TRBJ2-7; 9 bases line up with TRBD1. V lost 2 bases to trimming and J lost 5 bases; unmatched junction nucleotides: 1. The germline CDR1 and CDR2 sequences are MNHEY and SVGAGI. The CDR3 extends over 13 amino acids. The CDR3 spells CASSYRTGDEQYF. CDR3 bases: TGTGCCAGCAGTTACAGGACAGGGGACGAGCAGTACTTC.

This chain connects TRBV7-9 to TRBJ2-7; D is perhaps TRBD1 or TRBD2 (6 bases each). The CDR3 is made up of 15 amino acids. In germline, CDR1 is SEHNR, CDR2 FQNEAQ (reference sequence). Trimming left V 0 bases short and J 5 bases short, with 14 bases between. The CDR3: CASSLAVGGKDEQYF. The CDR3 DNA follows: TGTGCCAGCAGCTTAGCGGTGGGGGGCAAAGACGAGCAGTACTTC.

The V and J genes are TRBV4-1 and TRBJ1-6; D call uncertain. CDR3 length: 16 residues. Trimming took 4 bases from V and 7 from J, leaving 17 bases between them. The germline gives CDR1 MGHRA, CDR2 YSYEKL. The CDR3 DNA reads TGCGCCAGCAGCCCCAGCGAAGGCGTGCTCAATTCACCCCTCCACTTT. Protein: CASSPSEGVLNSPLHF.

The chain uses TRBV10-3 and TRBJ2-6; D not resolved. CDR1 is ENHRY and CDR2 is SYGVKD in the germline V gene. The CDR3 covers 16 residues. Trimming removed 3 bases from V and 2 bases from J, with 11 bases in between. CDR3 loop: CAISDFVGTGANVLTF. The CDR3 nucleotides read TGTGCCATCAGTGATTTTGTCGGAACTGGGGCCAACGTCCTGACTTTC.